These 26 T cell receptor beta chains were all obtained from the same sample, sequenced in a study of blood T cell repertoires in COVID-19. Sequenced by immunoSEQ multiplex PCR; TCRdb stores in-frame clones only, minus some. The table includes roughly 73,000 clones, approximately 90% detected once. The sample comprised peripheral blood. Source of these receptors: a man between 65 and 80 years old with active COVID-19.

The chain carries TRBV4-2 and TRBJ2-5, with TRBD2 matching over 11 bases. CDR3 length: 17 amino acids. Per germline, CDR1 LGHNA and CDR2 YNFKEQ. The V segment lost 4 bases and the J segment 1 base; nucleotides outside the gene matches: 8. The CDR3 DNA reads TGTGCCAGCAGCCGCCTAAGGGGGACTAGCGGCCAAGAGACCCAGTACTTC. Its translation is CASSRLRGTSGQETQYF.

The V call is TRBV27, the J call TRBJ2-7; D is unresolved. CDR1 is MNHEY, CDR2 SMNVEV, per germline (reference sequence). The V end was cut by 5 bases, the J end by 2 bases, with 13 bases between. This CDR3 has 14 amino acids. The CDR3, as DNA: TGTGCCAGCAGTCCCCAAGCGATCCCCTACGAGCAGTACTTC. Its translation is CASSPQAIPYEQYF.

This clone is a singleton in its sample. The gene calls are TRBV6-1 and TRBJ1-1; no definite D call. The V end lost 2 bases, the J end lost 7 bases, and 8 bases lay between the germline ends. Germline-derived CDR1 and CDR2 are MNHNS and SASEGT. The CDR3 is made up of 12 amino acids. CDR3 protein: CASSELADEAFF. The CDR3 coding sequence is TGTGCCAGCAGTGAACTGGCGGATGAAGCTTTCTTT.

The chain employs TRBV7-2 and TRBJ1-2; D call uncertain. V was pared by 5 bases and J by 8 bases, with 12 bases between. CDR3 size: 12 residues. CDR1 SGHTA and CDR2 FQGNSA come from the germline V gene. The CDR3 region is CASSRPVYGYTF. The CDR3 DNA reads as TGTGCCAGCAGCCGTCCGGTGTACGGCTACACCTTC.

The CDR3 coding sequence is TGTGCCAGCAGTTTAGGACAGACCCAGCATTTT. This translates into CASSLGQTQHF. This chain joins TRBV12-3 or TRBV12-4 and TRBJ1-5, with D possibly being TRBD1 (5 bases). The V end was cut by 1 base, the J end by 11 bases, with 6 bases between. CDR3 size: 11 residues.

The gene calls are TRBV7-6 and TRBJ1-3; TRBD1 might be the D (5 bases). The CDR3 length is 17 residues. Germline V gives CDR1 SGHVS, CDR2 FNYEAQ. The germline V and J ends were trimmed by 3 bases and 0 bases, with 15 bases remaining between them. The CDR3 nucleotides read TGTGCCAGCAGCTTTGTTAGGGGTCCCCACTCTGGAAACACCATATATTTT. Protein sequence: CASSFVRGPHSGNTIYF.

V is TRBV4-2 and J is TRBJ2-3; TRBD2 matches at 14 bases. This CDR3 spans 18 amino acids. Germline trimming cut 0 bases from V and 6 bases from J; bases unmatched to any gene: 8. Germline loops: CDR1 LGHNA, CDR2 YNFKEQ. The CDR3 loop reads CASSQDGTSGSRVDTQYF. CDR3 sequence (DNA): TGTGCCAGCAGCCAAGACGGGACTAGCGGGAGCCGGGTGGATACGCAGTATTTT.

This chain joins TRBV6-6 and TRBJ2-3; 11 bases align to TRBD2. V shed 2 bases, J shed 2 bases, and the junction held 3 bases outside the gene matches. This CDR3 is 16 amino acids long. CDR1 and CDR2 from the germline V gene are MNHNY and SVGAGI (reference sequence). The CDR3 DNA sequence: TGTGCCAGCAGTTACCCGACTAGCGGGACCACAGATACGCAGTATTTT. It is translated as CASSYPTSGTTDTQYF.

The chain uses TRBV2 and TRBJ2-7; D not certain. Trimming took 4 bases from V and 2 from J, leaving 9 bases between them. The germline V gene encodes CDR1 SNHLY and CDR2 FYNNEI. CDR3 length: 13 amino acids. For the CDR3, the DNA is TGTGCCAGCAGTGTGGCGGCTCCCTACGAGCAGTACTTC. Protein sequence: CASSVAAPYEQYF.

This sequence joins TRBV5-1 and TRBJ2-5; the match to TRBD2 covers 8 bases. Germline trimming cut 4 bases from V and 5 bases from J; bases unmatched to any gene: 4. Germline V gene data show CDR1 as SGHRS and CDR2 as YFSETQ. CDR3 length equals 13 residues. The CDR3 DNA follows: TGCGCCAGCAGCGCCCCGGGGGGGGAGACCCAGTACTTC. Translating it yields CASSAPGGETQYF. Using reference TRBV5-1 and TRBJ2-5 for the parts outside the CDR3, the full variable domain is KAGVTQTPRYLIKTRGQQVTLSCSPISGHRSVSWYQQTPGQGLQFLFEYFSETQRNKGNFPGRFSGRQFSNSRSEMNVSTLELGDSALYLCASSAPGGETQYFGPGTRLLVL.

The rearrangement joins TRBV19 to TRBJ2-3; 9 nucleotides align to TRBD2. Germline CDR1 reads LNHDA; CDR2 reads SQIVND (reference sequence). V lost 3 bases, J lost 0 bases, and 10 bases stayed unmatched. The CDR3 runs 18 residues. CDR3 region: CASSIGASGTPSTDTQYF. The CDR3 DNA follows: TGTGCCAGTAGTATTGGGGCTAGCGGGACCCCTAGCACAGATACGCAGTATTTT.

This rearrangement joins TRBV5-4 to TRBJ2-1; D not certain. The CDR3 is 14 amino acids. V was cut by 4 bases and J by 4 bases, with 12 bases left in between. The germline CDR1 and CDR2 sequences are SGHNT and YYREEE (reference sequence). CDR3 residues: CASSPGPAYNEQFF. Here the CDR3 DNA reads TGTGCCAGCAGCCCTGGGCCAGCATACAATGAGCAGTTCTTC.

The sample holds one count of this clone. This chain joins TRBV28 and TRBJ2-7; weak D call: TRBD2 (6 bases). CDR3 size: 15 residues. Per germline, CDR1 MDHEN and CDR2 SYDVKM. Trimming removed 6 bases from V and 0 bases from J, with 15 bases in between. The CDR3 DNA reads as TGTGCCAGCAGACTGGGGGGTGGGAGCTCCTACGAGCAGTACTTC. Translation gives CASRLGGGSSYEQYF.

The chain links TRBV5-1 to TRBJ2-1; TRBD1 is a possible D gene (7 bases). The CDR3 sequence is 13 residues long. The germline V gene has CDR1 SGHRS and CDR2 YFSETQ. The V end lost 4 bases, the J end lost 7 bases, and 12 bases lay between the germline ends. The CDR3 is CASSVAGGNEQFF. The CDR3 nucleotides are TGCGCCAGCAGCGTAGCAGGGGGGAATGAGCAGTTCTTC.

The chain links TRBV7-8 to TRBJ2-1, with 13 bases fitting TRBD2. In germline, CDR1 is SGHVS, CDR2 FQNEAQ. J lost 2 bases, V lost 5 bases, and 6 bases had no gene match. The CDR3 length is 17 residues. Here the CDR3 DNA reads TGTGCCAGCAGCCCCGGGACTAGCGGGACCACCTACAATGAGCAGTTCTTC. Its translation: CASSPGTSGTTYNEQFF.

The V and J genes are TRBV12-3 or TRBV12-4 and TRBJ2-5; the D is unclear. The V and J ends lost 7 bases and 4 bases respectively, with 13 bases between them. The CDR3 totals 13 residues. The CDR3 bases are TGTGCCAGCACCCCCACCCCGGTAGAGACCCAGTACTTC. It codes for CASTPTPVETQYF.

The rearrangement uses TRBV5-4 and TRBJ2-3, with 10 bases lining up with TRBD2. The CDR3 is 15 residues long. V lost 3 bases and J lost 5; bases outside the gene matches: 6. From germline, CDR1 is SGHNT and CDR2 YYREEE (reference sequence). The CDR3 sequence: CASSSVRLAGDTQYF. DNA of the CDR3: TGTGCCAGCAGCTCCGTTCGACTAGCGGGAGATACGCAGTATTTT.

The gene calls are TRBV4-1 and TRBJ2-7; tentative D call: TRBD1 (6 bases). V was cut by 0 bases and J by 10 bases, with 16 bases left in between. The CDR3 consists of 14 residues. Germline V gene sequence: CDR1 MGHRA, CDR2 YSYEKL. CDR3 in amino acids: CASSQEGTGLSQYF. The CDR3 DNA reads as TGCGCCAGCAGCCAAGAGGGAACAGGGTTGAGTCAGTACTTC.

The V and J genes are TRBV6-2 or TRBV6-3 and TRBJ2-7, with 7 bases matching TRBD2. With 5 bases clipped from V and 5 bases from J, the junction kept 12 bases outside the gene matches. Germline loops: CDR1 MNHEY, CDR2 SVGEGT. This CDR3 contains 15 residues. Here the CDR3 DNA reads TGTGCCAGCAGTCACCCTCGGGAGGAAGGGCACGAGCAGTACTTC. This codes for CASSHPREEGHEQYF.

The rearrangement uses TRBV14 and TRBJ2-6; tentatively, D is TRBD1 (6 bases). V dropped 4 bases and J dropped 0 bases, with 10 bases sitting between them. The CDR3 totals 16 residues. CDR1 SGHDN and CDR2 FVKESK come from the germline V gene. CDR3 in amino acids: CASSPTGRSGANVLTF. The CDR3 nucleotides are TGTGCCAGCAGCCCAACAGGGCGCTCTGGGGCCAACGTCCTGACTTTC.

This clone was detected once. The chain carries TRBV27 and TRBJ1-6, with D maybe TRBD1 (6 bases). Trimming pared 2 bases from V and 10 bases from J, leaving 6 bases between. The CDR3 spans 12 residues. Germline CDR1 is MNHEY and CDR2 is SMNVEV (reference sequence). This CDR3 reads CASSLQGSPLHF. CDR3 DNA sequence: TGTGCCAGCAGTTTACAGGGGTCACCCCTCCACTTT.

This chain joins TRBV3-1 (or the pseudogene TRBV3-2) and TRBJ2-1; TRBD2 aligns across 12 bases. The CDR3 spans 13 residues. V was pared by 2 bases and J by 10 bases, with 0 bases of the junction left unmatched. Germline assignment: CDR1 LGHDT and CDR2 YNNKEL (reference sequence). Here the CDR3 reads CASSQLAGGEQFF. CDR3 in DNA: TGTGCCAGCAGCCAACTAGCGGGAGGGGAGCAGTTCTTC.

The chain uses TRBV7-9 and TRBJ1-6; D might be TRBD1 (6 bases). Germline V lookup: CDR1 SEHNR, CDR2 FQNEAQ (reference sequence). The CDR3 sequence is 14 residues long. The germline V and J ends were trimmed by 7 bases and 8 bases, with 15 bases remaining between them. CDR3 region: CASTLGAGDSPLHF. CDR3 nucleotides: TGTGCCAGCACCTTGGGGGCCGGTGATTCACCCCTCCACTTT. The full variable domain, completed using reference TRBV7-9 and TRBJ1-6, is DTGVSQNPRHKITKRGQNVTFRCDPISEHNRLYWYRQTLGQGPEFLTYFQNEAQLEKSRLLSDRFSAERPKGSFSTLEIQRTEQGDSAMYLCASTLGAGDSPLHFGNGTRLTVT.

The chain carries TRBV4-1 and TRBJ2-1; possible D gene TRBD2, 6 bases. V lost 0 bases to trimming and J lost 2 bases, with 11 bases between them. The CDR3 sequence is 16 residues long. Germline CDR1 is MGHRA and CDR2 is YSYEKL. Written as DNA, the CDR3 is TGCGCCAGCAGCCAAGATCGGGAGCCCCCCTACAATGAGCAGTTCTTC. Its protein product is CASSQDREPPYNEQFF.

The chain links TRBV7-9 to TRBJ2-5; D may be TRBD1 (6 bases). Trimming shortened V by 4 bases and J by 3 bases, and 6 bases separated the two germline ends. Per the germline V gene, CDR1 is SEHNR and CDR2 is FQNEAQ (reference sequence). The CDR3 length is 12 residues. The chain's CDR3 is CASSSGEETQYF. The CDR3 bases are TGTGCCAGCAGCTCAGGGGAAGAGACCCAGTACTTC.

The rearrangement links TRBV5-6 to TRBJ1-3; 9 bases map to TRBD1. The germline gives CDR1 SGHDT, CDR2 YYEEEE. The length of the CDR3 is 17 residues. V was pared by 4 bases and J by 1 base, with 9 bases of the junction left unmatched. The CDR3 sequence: CASSRPGQGMSGNTIYF. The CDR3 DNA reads TGTGCCAGCAGCCGCCCGGGACAGGGAATGTCTGGAAACACCATATATTTT.